The entry below gives a single T cell receptor (beta chain) sequence along with its context. The sample belongs to a study of blood T cell repertoires in COVID-19. Original handling: How many nucleated cells were present was estimated from reference gene primer amplification. TCRdb's copy holds only in-frame clones and misses some; the assay was immunoSEQ multiplex PCR. V, J and clone size were drawn from that table, and D and trimming were deduced from the DNA. The profile shows 360,000 or so clones, approximately 89% of them singletons. This CDR3 has 13 amino acids. Those enrolled in Seattle joined during active infection and were followed longitudinally afterward.

V and J are TRBV21-1 and TRBJ2-1; TRBD1 reflects the table's D call only, with no check against the DNA. TRBV21-1 is a recognized pseudogene. Sequencing was done on a sample of peripheral blood. This TCR was sampled from a woman aged 60-75 years with COVID-19, enrolled during active disease. Here the CDR3 DNA reads TGTGCCAGCCGGTTCCGACAGTACAATGAGCAGTTCTTC. This translates into CASRFRQYNEQFF.